The rows below give T cell receptor beta chains drawn from one sample of a study of Tregs in tolerant kidney transplant recipients. The protocol was immunoSEQ multiplex PCR, while the TCRdb copy is restricted to in-frame clones and leaves out a portion. The table shows about 52,000 clones, with 90% to 95% occurring only once. The sequences come from CD8+ T cells from blood (PBMCs), collected 24 months after the transplant. These receptors were taken from a human patient who received a combined kidney and bone marrow transplant. The T cells may come from the graft donor. CDR3s include the opening cysteine and the closing phenylalanine or tryptophan. The D gene is left open where the match is weak. Some rows mark clone size as missing; the rest say once, few, many or name a class of expanded clone.

clone size	V gene	CDR3 length	D gene	J gene	CDR3 DNA	CDR3 protein
.	TRBV27	15	TRBD2	TRBJ2-1	TGTGCCAGCAGCTACGGGACTAGGGGCTACAATGAGCAGTTCTTC	CASSYGTRGYNEQFF
once	TRBV4-3	14	.	TRBJ1-1	TGCGCCAGCAGCCAAGTGGAGGGGCGGACTGAAGCTTTCTTT	CASSQVEGRTEAFF
once	TRBV5-1	14	.	TRBJ2-7	TGCGCCAGCAGCTCTAGGGGGGGGCCCTACGAGCAGTACTTC	CASSSRGGPYEQYF
.	TRBV9	12	TRBD1	TRBJ1-2	TGTGCCAGCAGCGGGACAGGGTTCGGCTACACCTTC	CASSGTGFGYTF
.	TRBV30	15	.	TRBJ2-5	TGTGCCTGGAGTGTAATGGAGTCCTTCCAAGAGACCCAGTACTTC	CAWSVMESFQETQYF
.	TRBV6-1	15	.	TRBJ2-3	TGTGCCAGCAGTGAATACGGAGGACCCACAGATACGCAGTATTTT	CASSEYGGPTDTQYF
.	TRBV5-8	15	.	TRBJ1-2	TGTGCCAGCAGCTTTGGAGGGATCCCGTACTATGGCTACACCTTC	CASSFGGIPYYGYTF
.	TRBV9	14	TRBD1	TRBJ1-5	TGTGCCAGCAGCGTCGGACAGGCTAATCAGCCCCAGCATTTT	CASSVGQANQPQHF
.	TRBV27	17	TRBD1	TRBJ2-7	TGTGCCAGCAGTTTTGGCCCCGGGACAGAACTCTCCTACGAGCAGTACTTC	CASSFGPGTELSYEQYF
.	TRBV28	14	TRBD1	TRBJ1-4	TGTGCCAGCAGTATACAGGGGGCTGTTGAAAAACTGTTTTTT	CASSIQGAVEKLFF
.	TRBV28	13	TRBD1	TRBJ2-7	TGTGCCAGCAGATCCGGGACAGGCTACGAGCAGTACTTC	CASRSGTGYEQYF
.	TRBV29-1	15	.	TRBJ2-3	TGCAGCGTTGGCCTAGTCCTATCTAGCACAGATACGCAGTATTTT	CSVGLVLSSTDTQYF
.	TRBV7-6	16	TRBD2	TRBJ2-3	TGTGCCAGCAGCTTAGCGGGGGACTACAGCACAGATACGCAGTATTTT	CASSLAGDYSTDTQYF
.	TRBV7-9	15	.	TRBJ2-7	TGTGCCAGCAGCTCCACCATCAGGGGCCGGTACGAGCAGTACTTC	CASSSTIRGRYEQYF
.	TRBV10-3	15	.	TRBJ1-6	TGTGCCATCAGTGAGTCGGAGGGTTATAATTCACCCCTCCACTTT	CAISESEGYNSPLHF
.	TRBV30	15	.	TRBJ1-1	TGTGCCTGGAGTATGGACAGTGGACTGGGCACTGAAGCTTTCTTT	CAWSMDSGLGTEAFF
.	TRBV30	15	.	TRBJ1-6	TGTGCCTGGAGTCAAGGGGATATCTATAATTCACCCCTCCACTTT	CAWSQGDIYNSPLHF
.	TRBV4-2	17	TRBD2	TRBJ2-4	TGTGCCAGCAGCCAAGGGGTTAGCGGGGGGGCCTTGTACATTCAGTACTTC	CASSQGVSGGALYIQYF
.	TRBV25-1	15	.	TRBJ1-1	TGTGCCAGCAGTGAACTTGGGGGCGCGAACACTGAAGCTTTCTTT	CASSELGGANTEAFF
.	TRBV7-9	16	TRBD1	TRBJ2-7	TGTGCCAGCAGCCGATTTCAGGGGGCGGAACACTACGAGCAGTACTTC	CASSRFQGAEHYEQYF
.	TRBV7-9	18	TRBD2	TRBJ2-2	TGTGCCAGCAGCTTTGCTAGCGGGAGAAGAAGGGTCACCGGGGAGCTGTTTTTT	CASSFASGRRRVTGELFF
once	TRBV9	16	.	TRBJ2-1	TGTGCCAGCAGCGCCCCAGACAGGACTTATTACAATGAGCAGTTCTTC	CASSAPDRTYYNEQFF
.	TRBV9	14	.	TRBJ2-7	TGTGCCAGCAGCCCGACTAGTTTTATCTACGAGCAGTACTTC	CASSPTSFIYEQYF
.	TRBV15	19	TRBD1	TRBJ1-2	TGTGCCACCAGCACAGTGCAAAAGGACAGGGATACATTTTACTATGGCTACACCTTC	CATSTVQKDRDTFYYGYTF
.	TRBV28	15	.	TRBJ2-1	TGTGCCAGCAGCCCCGAACAGGATTACTACAATGAGCAGTTCTTC	CASSPEQDYYNEQFF
.	TRBV6-1	16	TRBD2	TRBJ2-1	TGTGCCAGCAGTGAATCCGGGACTAGCTATTACAATGAGCAGTTCTTC	CASSESGTSYYNEQFF
.	TRBV28	13	.	TRBJ1-2	TGTGCCAGCAGCGGCAGGGGAAGCTATGGCTACACCTTC	CASSGRGSYGYTF
.	TRBV11-1	17	TRBD1	TRBJ2-7	TGTGCCAGCAGCTTAGCCAAAAAACGGACAGGGCCCTACGAGCAGTACTTC	CASSLAKKRTGPYEQYF
.	TRBV13	14	TRBD1	TRBJ1-3	TGTGCCAGCAGGGCCGGGACAGGGCGAAACACCATATATTTT	CASRAGTGRNTIYF
once	TRBV7-9	15	TRBD2	TRBJ2-3	TGTGCCAGCAGCAGTTCTAGCGGGGGGACAGATACGCAGTATTTT	CASSSSSGGTDTQYF
.	TRBV18	13	.	TRBJ2-7	TGTGCCAGCTCACCAGAGACAGGTTACGAGCAGTACTTC	CASSPETGYEQYF
.	TRBV30	13	.	TRBJ1-1	TGTGCCTGGAGTGTACCAGAGAACACTGAAGCTTTCTTT	CAWSVPENTEAFF
.	TRBV5-6	16	TRBD1	TRBJ1-3	TGTGCCAGCAGCTACGGGACAGGGGATTTCGGAAACACCATATATTTT	CASSYGTGDFGNTIYF
.	TRBV7-9	14	TRBD1	TRBJ2-3	TGTGCCAGCAGCCCTGGGACAGGGTTCGATACGCAGTATTTT	CASSPGTGFDTQYF
.	TRBV9	15	.	TRBJ2-7	TGTGCCAGCAGCGCCGGACAGACTATATACTACGAGCAGTACTTC	CASSAGQTIYYEQYF
.	TRBV30	15	TRBD2	TRBJ2-5	TGTGCCTCGATTGTAGCGGGGGACCTCCAAGAGACCCAGTACTTC	CASIVAGDLQETQYF
.	TRBV11-2	16	TRBD2	TRBJ2-1	TGTGCCAGCGTTCTCGCTGCAGCGGGGGAGATTAATGAGCAGTTCTTC	CASVLAAAGEINEQFF
few	TRBV4-3	13	TRBD2	TRBJ2-7	TGCGCCAGCAGCCAAGGGACTAGCGACGAGCAGTACTTC	CASSQGTSDEQYF
.	TRBV10-3	16	TRBD2	TRBJ2-7	TGTGCCATCACCAACATGAAGGGACTACCATCCTACGAGCAGTACTTC	CAITNMKGLPSYEQYF
.	TRBV19	14	TRBD1	TRBJ2-1	TGTGCCAGTAGTCCCATGGGGACAGACAATGAGCAGTTCTTC	CASSPMGTDNEQFF
.	TRBV19	16	.	TRBJ2-1	TGTGCCAGTAGTATACTCGCGGTTAGCTCCTACAATGAGCAGTTCTTC	CASSILAVSSYNEQFF
once	TRBV6-5	13	TRBD2	TRBJ2-1	TGTGCCAGCAAGGCTAGCGGGGGGAATGAGCAGTTCTTC	CASKASGGNEQFF
.	TRBV5-5	14	TRBD2	TRBJ2-7	TGTGCCAGCAGCTTTGGAGCGGGGATTTACGAGCAGTACTTC	CASSFGAGIYEQYF
.	TRBV19	19	TRBD1	TRBJ1-1	TGTGCCAGTAGTTCAACAACGAGGGACAGGGGGGCGCTCGGGACTGAAGCTTTCTTT	CASSSTTRDRGALGTEAFF
.	TRBV5-6	13	.	TRBJ2-7	TGTGCCAGCAGCTCTGGACAGACCTACGAGCAGTACTTC	CASSSGQTYEQYF
.	TRBV9	17	TRBD1	TRBJ1-2	TGTGCCAGCAGCGTAGAGGGACAGCCGGCCCTAAACTATGGCTACACCTTC	CASSVEGQPALNYGYTF
.	TRBV27	15	TRBD2	TRBJ2-7	TGTGCCAGCAGTTTCTCAGCGGGGAGCCCCTACGAGCAGTACTTC	CASSFSAGSPYEQYF
once	TRBV5-1	13	.	TRBJ2-5	TGCGCCAGCAGCCGTATTCGGGGGGAGACCCAGTACTTC	CASSRIRGETQYF
once	TRBV7-8	15	TRBD2	TRBJ2-7	TGTGCCAGCAGCTTAGATCCTAGCGGGACCTACGAGCAGTACTTC	CASSLDPSGTYEQYF
.	TRBV13	15	TRBD1	TRBJ1-4	TGTGCCAGCAGCTTAGGACAGGGGATTAATGAAAAACTGTTTTTT	CASSLGQGINEKLFF
.	TRBV13	15	TRBD2	TRBJ2-5	TGTGCCAGCAGCTTACCTCTAGCGGGGAGGGAGACCCAGTACTTC	CASSLPLAGRETQYF
few	TRBV11-2	12	.	TRBJ2-7	TGTGCCAGCAGCTTCGGGATCTACGAGCAGTACTTC	CASSFGIYEQYF
.	TRBV27	13	.	TRBJ2-1	TGTGCCAGCAGTTTGAGCTCCTACAATGAGCAGTTCTTC	CASSLSSYNEQFF
.	TRBV19	20	TRBD1	TRBJ1-6	TGTGCCTGCAGGGGGGAGGATTTGTTTCGGTTATGCTCCTATAATTCACCCCTCCACTTT	CACRGEDLFRLCSYNSPLHF
.	TRBV4-3	17	TRBD2	TRBJ2-3	TGCGCCAGCAGCCAAGATCGGGGGGAGGGCGATTCAGATACGCAGTATTTT	CASSQDRGEGDSDTQYF
.	TRBV20-1	11	TRBD1	TRBJ2-7	TGCAGTGCTGCCCGACAGGGACGGCAGTACTTC	CSAARQGRQYF
many	TRBV13	15	.	TRBJ1-4	TGTGCCAGCAGCCACACGTCCGGGGGTCATGAAAAACTGTTTTTT	CASSHTSGGHEKLFF
.	TRBV9	16	TRBD1	TRBJ2-3	TGTGCCAGCAGCGCGGGACAGGCAGATGTGGCAGATACGCAGTATTTT	CASSAGQADVADTQYF
.	TRBV11-2	15	TRBD1	TRBJ1-3	TGTGCCAGCAGCTTAGGAGGGGGCCCTGGAAACACCATATATTTT	CASSLGGGPGNTIYF
once	TRBV6-5	14	TRBD1	TRBJ1-5	TGTGCCAGCAGGACAGGGCAGAGCAATCAGCCCCAGCATTTT	CASRTGQSNQPQHF